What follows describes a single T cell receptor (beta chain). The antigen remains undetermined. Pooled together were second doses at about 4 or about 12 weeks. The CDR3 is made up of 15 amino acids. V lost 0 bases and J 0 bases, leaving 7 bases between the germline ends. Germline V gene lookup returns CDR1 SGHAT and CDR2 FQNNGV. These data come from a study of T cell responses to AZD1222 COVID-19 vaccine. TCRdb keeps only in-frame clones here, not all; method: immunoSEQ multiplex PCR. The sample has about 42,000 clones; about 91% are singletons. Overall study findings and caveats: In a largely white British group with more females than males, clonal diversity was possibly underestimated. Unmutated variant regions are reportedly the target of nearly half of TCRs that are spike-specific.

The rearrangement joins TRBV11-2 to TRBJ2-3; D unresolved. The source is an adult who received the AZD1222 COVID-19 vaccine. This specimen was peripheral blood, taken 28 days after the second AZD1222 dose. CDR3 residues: CASSLDSGSTDTQYF. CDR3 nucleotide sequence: TGTGCCAGCAGCTTAGATTCGGGTAGCACAGATACGCAGTATTTT.